Shown below are 22 T cell receptor beta chains from a single sample sequenced in a study of blood T cell repertoires in COVID-19. The protocol was immunoSEQ multiplex PCR, while the TCRdb copy is restricted to in-frame clones and leaves out a portion. The sample includes over 300,000 clones, more than 70% of them seen just once. Specimen: peripheral blood. Receptors were obtained from a woman in her forties or fifties with acute or convalescent COVID-19.

The chain has TRBV6-6 and TRBJ1-5; D is unresolved. The CDR3 consists of 13 residues. Germline V gene data show CDR1 as MNHNY and CDR2 as SVGAGI (reference sequence). Deletions cut 2 bases from V and 7 bases from J, with 9 bases between. In DNA, the CDR3 is TGTGCCAGCAGTTACGGGAGGTCGCAGCCCCAGCATTTT. This translates into CASSYGRSQPQHF.

With respect to this clone: This specimen includes other DNA sequences encoding the same CDR3. The chain links TRBV7-3 to TRBJ2-1; D is ambiguous. This CDR3 has 15 amino acids. Trimming cost V 2 bases and J 0 bases, with 8 bases left between them. Germline lookup yields CDR1 SGHTA and CDR2 FQGTGA. The CDR3 sequence is CASSLLAASYNEQFF. As DNA, the CDR3 is TGTGCCAGCAGCTTACTTGCGGCCTCCTACAATGAGCAGTTCTTC.

The CDR3 here is CASRETGGMHEQYF. The CDR3 region has the DNA TGTGCCAGCAGGGAAACAGGAGGGATGCACGAGCAGTACTTC. V is TRBV28 and J is TRBJ2-7, with D maybe TRBD2 (6 bases). V lost 6 bases to trimming and J lost 5 bases, with 17 bases between them. Germline V gene lookup returns CDR1 MDHEN and CDR2 SYDVKM. CDR3 length: 14 amino acids.

The chain joins TRBV7-3 to TRBJ2-1; 8 bases match TRBD2. The CDR3 is 16 amino acids. Germline CDR1 reads SGHTA; CDR2 reads FQGTGA. V trimming: 3 bases; J trimming: 3 bases; junction bases outside the gene matches: 7. CDR3 DNA sequence: TGTGCCAGCAGCTTCATAGCGGGGAGGGACTACAATGAGCAGTTCTTC. Protein: CASSFIAGRDYNEQFF.

The chain has TRBV2 and TRBJ1-5; D is possibly TRBD1 (6 bases). The germline CDR1 and CDR2 sequences are SNHLY and FYNNEI. The CDR3 spans 14 residues. Deletions cut 5 bases from V and 5 bases from J, with 13 bases between. The DNA for the CDR3 is TGTGCCAGCAGTCCAGCGGCAGGGGATCAGCCCCAGCATTTT. This sequence encodes CASSPAAGDQPQHF. Together with reference TRBV2 and TRBJ1-5, the CDR3 gives the full variable domain: EPEVTQTPSHQVTQMGQEVILRCVPISNHLYFYWYRQILGQKVEFLVSFYNNEISEKSEIFDDQFSVERPDGSNFTLKIRSTKLEDSAMYFCASSPAAGDQPQHFGDGTRLSIL.

V gene TRBV10-3 combines with J gene TRBJ1-1; TRBD1 aligns across 8 bases. The CDR3 length is 14 residues. V dropped 6 bases and J dropped 3; count of bases not matched to a gene: 6. CDR1 is ENHRY, CDR2 SYGVKD, per germline. The CDR3 spells CAIRRNRGDTEAFF. DNA for the CDR3: TGTGCCATCAGGAGAAACAGGGGGGACACTGAAGCTTTCTTT.

The chain has TRBV7-2 and TRBJ2-7, with D perhaps TRBD1 (6 bases). Germline loops: CDR1 SGHTA, CDR2 FQGNSA. The V and J ends lost 4 bases and 3 bases respectively, with 13 bases between them. CDR3 length: 14 amino acids. The CDR3 sequence is CASSSAGVVYEQYF. CDR3 bases: TGTGCCAGCAGCTCCGCAGGGGTGGTCTACGAGCAGTACTTC.

V usage is TRBV7-2 and J usage is TRBJ2-1; 11 bases line up with TRBD2. The J segment lost 7 bases and the V segment lost 2 bases, leaving 7 bases of the junction unmatched. The CDR3 extends over 16 amino acids. The germline V gene has CDR1 SGHTA and CDR2 FQGNSA. The CDR3 sequence is CASSLHLAGGRNEQFF. DNA of the CDR3: TGTGCCAGCAGCTTACATCTAGCGGGAGGACGTAATGAGCAGTTCTTC.

This clone showed up just a few times. V is TRBV13 and J is TRBJ1-4; D is possibly TRBD1 (5 bases). Trimming left V 4 bases short and J 8 bases short, with 14 bases between. Germline V gives CDR1 PRHDT, CDR2 FYEKMQ (reference sequence). This CDR3 has 14 amino acids. The CDR3 sequence: CASSSLTAEEKLFF. CDR3 DNA: TGTGCCAGCAGCTCCCTGACAGCTGAAGAAAAACTGTTTTTT.

The rearrangement links TRBV19 to TRBJ1-4; 11 bases align to TRBD1. The germline gives CDR1 LNHDA, CDR2 SQIVND (reference sequence). This CDR3 has 14 residues. The V gene end was trimmed by 5 bases and the J gene end by 10 bases; junction bases not matched to a gene: 6. CDR3 sequence: CASSVGQGEAKLFF. DNA for the CDR3: TGTGCCAGTAGTGTGGGACAGGGGGAGGCAAAACTGTTTTTT. Based on the CDR3 plus reference TRBV19 and TRBJ1-4, the full variable domain is DGGITQSPKYLFRKEGQNVTLSCEQNLNHDAMYWYRQDPGQGLRLIYYSQIVNDFQKGDIAEGYSVSREKKESFPLTVTSAQKNPTAFYLCASSVGQGEAKLFFGSGTQLSVL.

This clone has more than one count but fewer than ten. The chain uses TRBV7-8 and TRBJ2-5; 16 bases line up with TRBD2. Unmatched junction bases numbered 11, after V lost 4 bases and J lost 3 bases. Germline CDR1 SGHVS, CDR2 FQNEAQ. This CDR3 region has 19 residues. The DNA for the CDR3 is TGTGCCAGCAGCTCTCCCGGGACTAGCGGGAGGGCGATAGAAGAGACCCAGTACTTC. Its protein is CASSSPGTSGRAIEETQYF.

This clone appeared a few times. V usage is TRBV20-1 and J usage is TRBJ1-5; no clear D. The germline CDR1 and CDR2 sequences are DFQATT and SNEGSKA (reference sequence). The V end lost 3 bases, the J end lost 2 bases, and 11 bases lay between the germline ends. This CDR3 is built from 14 residues. The CDR3 loop reads CSASGSLGNQPQHF. CDR3 nucleotide sequence: TGCAGTGCTAGTGGGAGCCTCGGCAATCAGCCCCAGCATTTT.

Here the CDR3 DNA reads TGTGCCAGCAGTTTCATCAAGTGGGGCACAACCTACGAGCAGTACTTC. This gives the protein CASSFIKWGTTYEQYF. V gene TRBV27 combines with J gene TRBJ2-7; possible D gene TRBD1, 5 bases. The CDR3 is made up of 16 amino acids. Germline values: CDR1 MNHEY, CDR2 SMNVEV (reference sequence). Trimming took 3 bases from V and 2 from J, leaving 17 bases between them.

The chain employs TRBV11-2 and TRBJ2-5; 8 nucleotides match TRBD2. The V segment lost 6 bases and the J segment 2 bases; nucleotides outside the gene matches: 8. From germline, CDR1 is SGHAT and CDR2 FQNNGV. The CDR3 covers 15 residues. This CDR3 reads CASSWVGGGQETQYF. CDR3 bases: TGTGCCAGCAGTTGGGTCGGCGGGGGGCAAGAGACCCAGTACTTC. Complete variable domain (other parts from reference TRBV11-2 and TRBJ2-5): EAGVAQSPRYKIIEKRQSVAFWCNPISGHATLYWYQQILGQGPKLLIQFQNNGVVDDSQLPKDRFSAERLKGVDSTLKIQPAKLEDSAVYLCASSWVGGGQETQYFGPGTRLLVL.

Written as DNA, the CDR3 is TGCGCCAGCAGCTTCTTAGCAAATCGACCCAGAGATACGCAGTATTTT. Translated, it gives CASSFLANRPRDTQYF. This chain uses TRBV5-1 with TRBJ2-3, with D uncertain. The CDR3 runs 16 residues. V was pared by 2 bases and J by 5 bases, with 18 bases between. The germline V gene encodes CDR1 SGHRS and CDR2 YFSETQ.

The J gene is TRBJ2-1, the V gene TRBV6-5; possibly TRBD1 for D (5 bases). V shed 3 bases and J shed 2 bases, with 11 bases lying between them. This CDR3 comprises 15 residues. The germline V gene has CDR1 MNHEY and CDR2 SVGAGI. CDR3: CASSYSGAPYNEQFF. CDR3 DNA sequence: TGTGCCAGCAGTTATAGTGGGGCCCCCTACAATGAGCAGTTCTTC.

In regard to this clone: One end of the junction fails to match germline, which may point to a read error. The V gene is TRBV9, the J gene TRBJ1-2; the D is unclear. The CDR3 has 12 residues. The germline V gene has CDR1 SGDLS and CDR2 YYNGEE. The CDR3 bases are TGTGCCAGCAGCCCCGTGGCGGGTGCGTACCGCTTC. Its translation is CASSPVAGAYRF. Based on the CDR3 plus reference TRBV9 and TRBJ1-2, the full variable domain is DSGVTQTPKHLITATGQRVTLRCSPRSGDLSVYWYQQSLDQGLQFLIQYYNGEERAKGNILERFSAQQFPDLHSELNLSSLELGDSALYFCASSPVAGAYRFGSGTRLTVV.

The V and J genes are TRBV28 and TRBJ1-6, with 9 bases lining up with TRBD1. The germline V gene encodes CDR1 MDHEN and CDR2 SYDVKM. This CDR3 has 18 amino acids. The J segment lost 3 bases and the V segment lost 3 bases, leaving 9 bases of the junction unmatched. CDR3 sequence reads: CASSFIFRGQGYNSPLHF. The CDR3 DNA reads as TGTGCCAGCAGTTTTATTTTTCGGGGACAGGGCTATAATTCACCCCTCCACTTT.

This clone has a single count. This chain connects TRBV7-6 to TRBJ2-2; D might be TRBD2 (5 bases). The V gene's germline CDR1 is SGHVS and CDR2 FNYEAQ. Trimming took off 5 bases at V and 1 base at J, with 14 bases between the two ends. The CDR3 is made up of 16 amino acids. As DNA, the CDR3 is TGTGCCAGCAGCCAGGCGGGTGGGCGGAACACCGGGGAGCTGTTTTTT. It translates to CASSQAGGRNTGELFF.

The chain joins TRBV7-2 to TRBJ2-3, with a possible D match to TRBD1 (5 bases). This CDR3 region has 14 residues. Per the germline V gene, CDR1 is SGHTA and CDR2 is FQGNSA. V gave up 4 bases and J gave up 4 bases, with 12 bases separating them. CDR3 nucleotides: TGTGCCAGCAGCTCTGGGGCAGGGCCAGATACGCAGTATTTT. Its protein product is CASSSGAGPDTQYF. Using reference TRBV7-2 and TRBJ2-3 for the parts outside the CDR3, the full variable domain is GAGVSQSPSNKVTEKGKDVELRCDPISGHTALYWYRQSLGQGLEFLIYFQGNSAPDKSGLPSDRFSAERTGGSVSTLTIQRTQQEDSAVYLCASSSGAGPDTQYFGPGTRLTVL.

The chain links TRBV7-2 to TRBJ2-1, with 7 nucleotides matching TRBD2. CDR3 length equals 15 residues. V shed 3 bases and J 4 bases; nucleotides not matched to a gene: 6. Germline CDR1 is SGHTA and CDR2 is FQGNSA. CDR3 DNA: TGTGCCAGCAGCTTCGGAGCTAGCGGATACAATGAGCAGTTCTTC. This sequence encodes CASSFGASGYNEQFF.

This chain joins TRBV6-5 and TRBJ2-7; 9 bases fit TRBD2. V lost 2 bases to trimming and J lost 4 bases; unmatched junction nucleotides: 9. CDR1 is MNHEY and CDR2 is SVGAGI in the germline V gene. This CDR3 comprises 16 residues. The CDR3 DNA follows: TGTGCCAGCAGTTACGGGCTAGCGGGAATCGGGTACGAGCAGTACTTC. Its translation is CASSYGLAGIGYEQYF.